These 15 T cell receptor beta chains originate from one sample sequenced in a study of cytomegalovirus exposure and HLA in healthy donors. PCR was performed using 60 Vbeta and 13 Jbeta primers. This table comes from immunoSEQ multiplex PCR, and its TCRdb copy is limited to in-frame clones, with some not included. Of some 190,000 clones in the sample, 70% to 85% were seen once. Sequences were obtained from PBMCs. The receptors derive from a man younger than 30 in good health and CMV-seronegative.

This chain uses TRBV30 with TRBJ2-1; D is unresolved. This CDR3 spans 12 amino acids. Trimming shortened V by 2 bases and J by 4 bases, and 6 bases separated the two germline ends. The germline V gene has CDR1 GTSNPN and CDR2 SVGIG (reference sequence). The CDR3, as DNA: TGTGCCTGGAGTAGCCCTTACAATGAGCAGTTCTTC. Amino acids: CAWSSPYNEQFF.

There are a few counts of this clone. The CDR3 nucleotides are TGTGCCAGCAGCTTAGAGGTTGCGGGCTATGGCTACACCTTC. It codes for CASSLEVAGYGYTF. The chain couples TRBV7-9 to TRBJ1-2; D remains unclear. CDR3 length: 14 amino acids. Trimming removed 1 base at V and 4 bases at J, with 10 bases between. Germline assignment: CDR1 SEHNR and CDR2 FQNEAQ (reference sequence).

The chain is built from TRBV5-1 and TRBJ1-2; D may be TRBD1 (6 bases). Per the germline V gene, CDR1 is SGHRS and CDR2 is YFSETQ. The CDR3 loop spans 15 amino acids. The V and J ends lost 0 bases and 6 bases respectively, with 15 bases between them. DNA of the CDR3: TGCGCCAGCAGCTTGGGGACAGTGGGTTACGATGGCTACACCTTC. Protein sequence: CASSLGTVGYDGYTF.

J is TRBJ2-2 and V is TRBV7-8; tentatively, D is TRBD2 (6 bases). Trimming stripped 5 bases from V and 7 bases from J, with 17 bases between. Per germline, CDR1 SGHVS and CDR2 FQNEAQ. The CDR3 runs to 15 residues. CDR3 loop: CASSRRASGVGELFF. The CDR3 DNA sequence: TGTGCCAGCAGCAGAAGGGCCTCGGGGGTCGGGGAGCTGTTTTTT.

This chain uses TRBV7-2 with TRBJ1-5; no clear D gene. Germline CDR1 SGHTA, CDR2 FQGNSA. The germline V and J ends were trimmed by 1 base and 2 bases, with 9 bases remaining between them. This CDR3 region has 15 residues. The chain's CDR3 is CASSLDAGRNQPQHF. For the CDR3, the DNA is TGTGCCAGCAGCTTAGACGCAGGTCGCAATCAGCCCCAGCATTTT.

This sequence joins TRBV7-8 and TRBJ2-7; D is perhaps TRBD2 (5 bases). The germline V gene has CDR1 SGHVS and CDR2 FQNEAQ. The CDR3 sequence is 12 residues long. Trimming took off 8 bases at V and 1 base at J, with 9 bases between the two ends. The CDR3 DNA sequence: TGTGCCAGCCTGGGCGGGTCCTACGAGCAGTACTTC. As protein: CASLGGSYEQYF.

This sequence joins TRBV5-4 and TRBJ1-3, with D maybe TRBD1 (6 bases). The CDR3 length is 15 residues. V was trimmed by 3 bases and J by 0 bases, leaving 10 bases between them. Per the germline V gene, CDR1 is SGHNT and CDR2 is YYREEE (reference sequence). The DNA for the CDR3 is TGTGCCAGCAGCTCCGGACAGATCTCTGGAAACACCATATATTTT. Its protein product is CASSSGQISGNTIYF.

This chain links TRBV5-6 with TRBJ2-1; 7 positions agree with TRBD1. Germline V gives CDR1 SGHDT, CDR2 YYEEEE. The CDR3 sequence is 11 residues long. The V gene end was trimmed by 3 bases and the J gene end by 9 bases; junction bases not matched to a gene: 0. The CDR3 sequence: CASSYRGEQFF. CDR3 nucleotide sequence: TGTGCCAGCAGCTACAGGGGTGAGCAGTTCTTC.

The chain recombines TRBV9 with TRBJ2-6; TRBD1 aligns across 7 bases. Germline CDR1 reads SGDLS; CDR2 reads YYNGEE. V was clipped by 5 bases and J by 2 bases; unmatched bases: 4. This CDR3 is 15 amino acids long. The CDR3 protein is CASSFDRAGANVLTF. CDR3 nucleotide sequence: TGTGCCAGCAGTTTTGACAGGGCTGGGGCCAACGTCCTGACTTTC.

J is TRBJ2-1 and V is TRBV7-2; D perhaps matches TRBD1 (5 bases). V was pared by 1 base and J by 4 bases, with 8 bases between. This CDR3 is 14 amino acids long. Germline V gene data show CDR1 as SGHTA and CDR2 as FQGNSA. CDR3 coding DNA: TGTGCCAGCAGCTTAGGCAGGGCTTACAATGAGCAGTTCTTC. The encoded protein is CASSLGRAYNEQFF.

This clone was found a few times. The chain couples TRBV6-5 to TRBJ2-5; TRBD2 might be the D (5 bases). Germline CDR1 MNHEY, CDR2 SVGAGI. The V gene lost 6 bases and the J gene lost 5 bases, with 19 bases spanning the gap. This CDR3 contains 15 residues. This CDR3 reads CASSPHAASWETQYF. The CDR3 DNA is TGTGCCAGCAGCCCCCATGCGGCTAGCTGGGAGACCCAGTACTTC.

V and J are TRBV11-2 and TRBJ1-2; weak D call: TRBD1 (6 bases). CDR1 and CDR2 (germline): SGHAT, FQNNGV. V was trimmed by 4 bases and J by 7 bases, leaving 22 bases between them. The CDR3 sequence is 16 residues long. The CDR3 DNA is TGTGCCAGCAGCTCACCGGGACAAATGCTATTGCGTGGCTACACCTTC. Amino acids: CASSSPGQMLLRGYTF. Full variable domain (rest looked up from reference TRBV11-2 and TRBJ1-2): EAGVAQSPRYKIIEKRQSVAFWCNPISGHATLYWYQQILGQGPKLLIQFQNNGVVDDSQLPKDRFSAERLKGVDSTLKIQPAKLEDSAVYLCASSSPGQMLLRGYTFGSGTRLTVV.

There are a few counts of this clone. The chain joins TRBV7-8 to TRBJ2-1, with 10 bases matching TRBD2. This CDR3 has 15 residues. Germline-derived CDR1 and CDR2 are SGHVS and FQNEAQ. Losses at the gene ends were 4 bases for V and 3 bases for J; bases not matched to a gene: 3. The CDR3 DNA is TGTGCCAGCAGCTCCGGACTAGCGGTCTACAATGAGCAGTTCTTC. Translating gives CASSSGLAVYNEQFF. Based on the CDR3 plus reference TRBV7-8 and TRBJ2-1, the full variable domain is GAGVSQSPRYKVAKRGQDVALRCDPISGHVSLFWYQQALGQGPEFLTYFQNEAQLDKSGLPSDRFFAERPEGSVSTLKIQRTQQEDSAVYLCASSSGLAVYNEQFFGPGTRLTVL.

V is TRBV5-6 and J is TRBJ1-2; unclear D gene. Germline CDR1 SGHDT, CDR2 YYEEEE. The CDR3 extends over 16 amino acids. Trimming removed 0 bases at V and 8 bases at J, with 20 bases between. CDR3 protein: CASSLVRVSVSVGYTF. The CDR3 DNA reads TGTGCCAGCAGCTTGGTCCGGGTATCGGTGTCAGTGGGCTACACCTTC.

The rearrangement links TRBV7-8 to TRBJ2-5; possibly TRBD2 for D (6 bases). The V and J ends lost 5 bases and 4 bases respectively, with 14 bases between them. This CDR3 comprises 14 residues. The germline gives CDR1 SGHVS, CDR2 FQNEAQ. CDR3 residues: CASSEAGIGETQYF. In nucleotides, the CDR3 is TGTGCCAGCAGCGAGGCGGGGATCGGAGAGACCCAGTACTTC.